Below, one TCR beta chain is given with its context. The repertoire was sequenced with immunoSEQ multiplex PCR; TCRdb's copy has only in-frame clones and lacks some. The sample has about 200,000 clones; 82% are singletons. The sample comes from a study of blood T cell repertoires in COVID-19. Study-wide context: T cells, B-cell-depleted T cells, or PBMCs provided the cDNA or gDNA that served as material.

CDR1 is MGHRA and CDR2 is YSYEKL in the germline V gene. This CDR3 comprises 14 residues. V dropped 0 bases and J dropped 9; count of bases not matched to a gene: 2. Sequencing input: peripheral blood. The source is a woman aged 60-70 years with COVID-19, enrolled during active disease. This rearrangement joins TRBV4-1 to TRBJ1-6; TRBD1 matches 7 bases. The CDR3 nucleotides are TGCGCCAGCAGCCAAGATGACAGGGTTTCACCCCTCCACTTT. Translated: CASSQDDRVSPLHF.